This T cell receptor (beta chain) was sequenced in a study of T cells in Graves' hyperthyroidism and ophthalmopathy. Study-wide findings and caveats: Ophthalmopathy was told apart from stable hyperthyroidism by a 13 V-J model. Ophthalmopathy got predicted by the model a median approximately six months before its onset. The majority of expanded thyroid clonotypes above 0.001 also appeared in blood.

CDR1 MNHEY and CDR2 SVGEGT come from the germline V gene. The J segment lost 12 bases and the V segment lost 6 bases, leaving 14 bases of the junction unmatched. The CDR3 length is 15 residues. Using RNA transcripts as the source, TCR beta CDR3 regions were amplified. Primed by the HTBI set, a first-round RT-PCR was run on the TCR CDR3. Each CDR3 protein is one row after TCRdb ran MiXCR on the multiplex PCR reads. The data show about 500,000 distinct CDR3 sequences, more than 15% seen once. This clonotype was counted only a few times. As yet, its antigen is unknown. At least 3 on the Clinical Activity Score was recorded for ophthalmopathy patients, who also had NOSPECS grade at least 4 and duration under 3 months.

This chain uses TRBV6-2 or TRBV6-3 with TRBJ2-1; 10 bases line up with TRBD2. The material sequenced was blood. This sequence originates from a woman aged 25 to 39 with Graves' ophthalmopathy. Written as DNA, the CDR3 is TGTGCCAGCAGCACTTGGACTAGCGGTCTCATGGGGCAGTTCTTC. Its protein product is CASSTWTSGLMGQFF.